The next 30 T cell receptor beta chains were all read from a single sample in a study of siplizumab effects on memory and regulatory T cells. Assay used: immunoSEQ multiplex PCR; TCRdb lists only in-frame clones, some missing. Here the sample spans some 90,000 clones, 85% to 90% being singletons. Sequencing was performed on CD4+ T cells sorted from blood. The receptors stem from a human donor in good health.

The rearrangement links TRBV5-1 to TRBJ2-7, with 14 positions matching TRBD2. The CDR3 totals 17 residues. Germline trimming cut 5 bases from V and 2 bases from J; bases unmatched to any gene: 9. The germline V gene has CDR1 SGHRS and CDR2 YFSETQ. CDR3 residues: CASRSGTSGGPPYEQYF. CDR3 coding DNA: TGCGCCAGCAGATCCGGGACTAGCGGGGGACCCCCCTACGAGCAGTACTTC.

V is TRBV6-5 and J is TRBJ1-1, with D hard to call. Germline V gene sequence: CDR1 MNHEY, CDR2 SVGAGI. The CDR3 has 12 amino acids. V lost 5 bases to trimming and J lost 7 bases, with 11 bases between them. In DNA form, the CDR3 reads TGTGCCAGCAGTGATGGGCCTCGTGAAGCTTTCTTT. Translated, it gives CASSDGPREAFF.

The CDR3 loop reads CASSLGRTSGFTDTQYF. In DNA form, the CDR3 reads TGCGCCAGCAGCTTGGGTCGAACTAGCGGGTTCACAGATACGCAGTATTTT. The J gene is TRBJ2-3, the V gene TRBV5-1; 9 bases fit TRBD2. Germline V gives CDR1 SGHRS, CDR2 YFSETQ. Germline trimming cut 0 bases from V and 2 bases from J; bases unmatched to any gene: 7. This CDR3 is 17 amino acids long.

The CDR3: CASSSPGRIYGYTF. CDR3 in DNA: TGTGCCAGTAGTTCGCCGGGACGGATCTATGGCTACACCTTC. This sequence joins TRBV19 and TRBJ1-2; a possible D gene is TRBD1 (5 bases). The V end lost 5 bases, the J end lost 4 bases, and 14 bases lay between the germline ends. The CDR3 has 14 amino acids. CDR1 is LNHDA, CDR2 SQIVND, per germline (reference sequence).

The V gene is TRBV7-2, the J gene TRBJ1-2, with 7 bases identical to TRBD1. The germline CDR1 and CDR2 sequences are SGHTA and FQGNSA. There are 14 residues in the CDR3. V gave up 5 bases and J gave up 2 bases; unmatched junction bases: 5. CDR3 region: CASSRDRVNYGYTF. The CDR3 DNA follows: TGTGCCAGCAGCAGAGACAGGGTGAACTATGGCTACACCTTC.

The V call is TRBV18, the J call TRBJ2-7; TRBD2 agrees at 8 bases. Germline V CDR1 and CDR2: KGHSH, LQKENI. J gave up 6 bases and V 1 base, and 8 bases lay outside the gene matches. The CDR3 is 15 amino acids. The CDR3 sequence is CASSPRSGGTPEQYF. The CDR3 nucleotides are TGTGCCAGCTCACCACGATCGGGAGGGACTCCCGAGCAGTACTTC.

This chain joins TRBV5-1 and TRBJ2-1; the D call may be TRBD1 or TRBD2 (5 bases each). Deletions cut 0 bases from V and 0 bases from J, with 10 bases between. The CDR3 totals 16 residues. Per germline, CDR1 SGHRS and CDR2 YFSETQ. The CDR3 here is CASSLGGSSSYNEQFF. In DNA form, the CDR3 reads TGCGCCAGCAGCTTGGGGGGGTCAAGCTCCTACAATGAGCAGTTCTTC.

CDR3 bases: TGTGCCAGCAGCCCGGGGCGGTTGAACACTGAAGCTTTCTTT. This encodes CASSPGRLNTEAFF. The chain employs TRBV7-9 and TRBJ1-1; perhaps TRBD1 as D (5 bases). The ends were cut back, 5 bases at V and 0 bases at J, with 10 bases in the middle. Germline values: CDR1 SEHNR, CDR2 FQNEAQ (reference sequence). The CDR3 runs to 14 residues.

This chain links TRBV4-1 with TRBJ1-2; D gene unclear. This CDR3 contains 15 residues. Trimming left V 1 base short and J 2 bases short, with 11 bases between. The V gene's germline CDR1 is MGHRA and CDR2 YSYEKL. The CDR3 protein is CASSQALGLNYGYTF. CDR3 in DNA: TGCGCCAGCAGCCAAGCCCTGGGCCTAAACTATGGCTACACCTTC.

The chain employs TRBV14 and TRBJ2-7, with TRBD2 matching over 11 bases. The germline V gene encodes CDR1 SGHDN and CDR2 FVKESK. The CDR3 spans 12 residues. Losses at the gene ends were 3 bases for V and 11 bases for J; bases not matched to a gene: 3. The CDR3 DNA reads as TGTGCCAGCAGCCAGCCGGGACTAGCGGAGTACTTC. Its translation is CASSQPGLAEYF.

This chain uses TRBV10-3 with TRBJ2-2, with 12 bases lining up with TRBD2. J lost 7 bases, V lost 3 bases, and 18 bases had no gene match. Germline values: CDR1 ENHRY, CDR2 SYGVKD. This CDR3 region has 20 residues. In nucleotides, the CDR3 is TGTGCCATCAGTGACGACAGGAGAACTAGCGGGAGGCCTTTATTCGGGGAGCTGTTTTTT. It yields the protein CAISDDRRTSGRPLFGELFF.

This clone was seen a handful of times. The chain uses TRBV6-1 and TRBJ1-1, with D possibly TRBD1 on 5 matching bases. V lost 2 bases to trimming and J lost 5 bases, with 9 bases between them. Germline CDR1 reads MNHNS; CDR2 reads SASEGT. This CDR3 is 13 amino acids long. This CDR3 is CASSERRGTEAFF. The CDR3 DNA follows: TGTGCCAGCAGTGAAAGGAGGGGTACTGAAGCTTTCTTT.

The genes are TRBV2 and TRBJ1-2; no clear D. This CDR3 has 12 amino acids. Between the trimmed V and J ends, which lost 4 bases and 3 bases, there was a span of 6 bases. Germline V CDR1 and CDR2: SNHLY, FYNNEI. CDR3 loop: CASSAEDYGYTF. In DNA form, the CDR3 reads TGTGCCAGCAGTGCAGAAGACTATGGCTACACCTTC.

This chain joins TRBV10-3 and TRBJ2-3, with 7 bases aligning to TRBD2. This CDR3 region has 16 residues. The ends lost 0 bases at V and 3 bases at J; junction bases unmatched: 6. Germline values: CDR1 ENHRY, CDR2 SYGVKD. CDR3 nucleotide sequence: TGTGCCATCAGTGAGTCGACCCTAGCGGTTACAGATACGCAGTATTTT. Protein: CAISESTLAVTDTQYF.

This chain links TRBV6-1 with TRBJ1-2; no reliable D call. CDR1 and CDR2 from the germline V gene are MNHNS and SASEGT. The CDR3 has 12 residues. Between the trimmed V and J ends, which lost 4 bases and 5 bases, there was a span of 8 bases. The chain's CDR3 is CASSGGPYGYTF. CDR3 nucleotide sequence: TGTGCCAGCAGTGGAGGACCGTATGGCTACACCTTC.

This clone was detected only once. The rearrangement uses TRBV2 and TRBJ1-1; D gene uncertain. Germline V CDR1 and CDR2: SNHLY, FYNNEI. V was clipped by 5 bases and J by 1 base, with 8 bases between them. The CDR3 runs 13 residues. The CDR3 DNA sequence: TGTGCCAGCAGTACCTACGGGAACACTGAAGCTTTCTTT. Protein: CASSTYGNTEAFF. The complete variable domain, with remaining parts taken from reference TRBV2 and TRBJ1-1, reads EPEVTQTPSHQVTQMGQEVILRCVPISNHLYFYWYRQILGQKVEFLVSFYNNEISEKSEIFDDQFSVERPDGSNFTLKIRSTKLEDSAMYFCASSTYGNTEAFFGQGTRLTVV.

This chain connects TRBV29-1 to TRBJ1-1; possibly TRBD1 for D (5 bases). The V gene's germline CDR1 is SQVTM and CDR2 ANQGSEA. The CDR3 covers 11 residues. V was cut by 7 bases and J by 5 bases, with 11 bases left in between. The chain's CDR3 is CSGRRGTEAFF. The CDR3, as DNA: TGCAGCGGAAGGAGGGGTACTGAAGCTTTCTTT.

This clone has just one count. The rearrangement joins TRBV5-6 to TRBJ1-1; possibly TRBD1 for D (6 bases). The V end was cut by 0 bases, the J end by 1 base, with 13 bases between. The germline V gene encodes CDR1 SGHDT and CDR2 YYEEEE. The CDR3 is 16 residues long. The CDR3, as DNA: TGTGCCAGCAGCTTGGAGGGCAGGGGTTCGAACACTGAAGCTTTCTTT. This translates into CASSLEGRGSNTEAFF. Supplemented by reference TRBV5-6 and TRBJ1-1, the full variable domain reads DAGVTQSPTHLIKTRGQQVTLRCSPKSGHDTVSWYQQALGQGPQFIFQYYEEEERQRGNFPDRFSGHQFPNYSSELNVNALLLGDSALYLCASSLEGRGSNTEAFFGQGTRLTVV.

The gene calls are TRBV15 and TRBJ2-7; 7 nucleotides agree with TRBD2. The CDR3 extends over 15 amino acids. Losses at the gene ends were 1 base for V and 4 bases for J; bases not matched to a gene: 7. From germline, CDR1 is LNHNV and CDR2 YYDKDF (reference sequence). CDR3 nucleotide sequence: TGTGCCACCAGCAGAGGCGGGAGCGGAGGGTACGAGCAGTACTTC. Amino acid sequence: CATSRGGSGGYEQYF.

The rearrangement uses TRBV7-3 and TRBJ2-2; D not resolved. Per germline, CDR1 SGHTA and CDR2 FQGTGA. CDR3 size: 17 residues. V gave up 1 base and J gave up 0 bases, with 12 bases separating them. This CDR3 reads CASSLRAAAPNTGELFF. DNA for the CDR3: TGTGCCAGCAGCTTAAGGGCGGCAGCCCCGAACACCGGGGAGCTGTTTTTT.

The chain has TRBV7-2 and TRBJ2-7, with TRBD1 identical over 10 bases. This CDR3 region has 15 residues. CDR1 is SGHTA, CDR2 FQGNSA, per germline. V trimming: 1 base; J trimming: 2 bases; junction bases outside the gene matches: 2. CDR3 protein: CASSLDGTGAYEQYF. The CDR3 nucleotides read TGTGCCAGCAGCTTAGACGGGACAGGGGCCTACGAGCAGTACTTC.

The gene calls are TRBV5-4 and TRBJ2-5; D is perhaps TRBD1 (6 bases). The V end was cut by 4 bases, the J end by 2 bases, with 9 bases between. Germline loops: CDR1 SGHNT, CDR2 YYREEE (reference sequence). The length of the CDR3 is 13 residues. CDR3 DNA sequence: TGTGCCAGCAGCCGGACAGTACAAGAGACCCAGTACTTC. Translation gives CASSRTVQETQYF.

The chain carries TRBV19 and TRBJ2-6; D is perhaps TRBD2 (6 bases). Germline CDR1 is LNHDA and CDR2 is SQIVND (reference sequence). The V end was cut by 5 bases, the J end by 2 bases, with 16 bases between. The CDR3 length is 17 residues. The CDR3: CASSPGTPGAGANVLTF. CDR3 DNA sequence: TGTGCCAGTAGTCCTGGGACTCCCGGGGCTGGGGCCAACGTCCTGACTTTC.

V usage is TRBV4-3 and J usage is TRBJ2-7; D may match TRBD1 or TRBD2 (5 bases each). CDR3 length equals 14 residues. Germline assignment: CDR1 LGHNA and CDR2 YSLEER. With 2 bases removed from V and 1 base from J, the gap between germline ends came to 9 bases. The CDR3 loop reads CASSQTRESYEQYF. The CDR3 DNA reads TGCGCCAGCAGCCAAACCAGGGAGTCCTACGAGCAGTACTTC.

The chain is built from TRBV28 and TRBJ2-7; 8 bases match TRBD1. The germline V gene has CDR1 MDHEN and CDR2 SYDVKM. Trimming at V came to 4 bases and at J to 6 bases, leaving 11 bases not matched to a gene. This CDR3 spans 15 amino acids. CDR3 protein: CASSSIGQGNPEQYF. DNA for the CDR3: TGTGCCAGCAGTTCCATCGGACAGGGAAATCCCGAGCAGTACTTC.

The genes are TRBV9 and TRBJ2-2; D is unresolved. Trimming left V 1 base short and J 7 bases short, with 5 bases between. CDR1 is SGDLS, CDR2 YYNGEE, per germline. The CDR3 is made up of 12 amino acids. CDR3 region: CASSVWNGELFF. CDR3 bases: TGTGCCAGCAGCGTATGGAACGGGGAGCTGTTTTTT.

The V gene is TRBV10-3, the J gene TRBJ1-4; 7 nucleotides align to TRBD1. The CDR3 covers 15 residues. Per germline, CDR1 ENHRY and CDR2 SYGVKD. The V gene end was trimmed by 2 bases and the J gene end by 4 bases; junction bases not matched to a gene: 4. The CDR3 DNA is TGTGCCATCAGTGAGGAGGGGGCCCTTAATGAAAAACTGTTTTTT. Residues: CAISEEGALNEKLFF.

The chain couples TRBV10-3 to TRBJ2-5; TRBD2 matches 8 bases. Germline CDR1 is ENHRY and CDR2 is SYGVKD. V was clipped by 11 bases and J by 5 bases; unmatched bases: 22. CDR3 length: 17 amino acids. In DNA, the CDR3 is TGTGCCTCAGCTGCGCTAGCGGGTGGCGGCCGGTTTGAGACCCAGTACTTC. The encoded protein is CASAALAGGGRFETQYF.

CDR3 protein: CATSRDAGQETQYF. CDR3 DNA sequence: TGTGCCACCAGCAGAGATGCGGGGCAAGAGACCCAGTACTTC. The chain uses TRBV15 and TRBJ2-5; tentative D call: TRBD2 (6 bases). This CDR3 region has 14 residues. CDR1 is LNHNV, CDR2 YYDKDF, per germline (reference sequence). V was clipped by 0 bases and J by 2 bases, with 7 bases between them.

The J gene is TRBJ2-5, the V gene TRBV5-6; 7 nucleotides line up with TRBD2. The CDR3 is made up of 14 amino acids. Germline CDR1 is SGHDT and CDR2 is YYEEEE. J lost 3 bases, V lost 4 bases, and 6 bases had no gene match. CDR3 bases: TGTGCCAGCAGCCCCGGGGGGATAGAAGAGACCCAGTACTTC. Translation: CASSPGGIEETQYF.